Listed here are 11 T cell receptor beta chains from one sample, sequenced in a study of T-cell reconstitution after alpha-beta-depleted transplantation in children. Library preparation (for TCRbeta) was performed with unique molecular identifiers. TCRdb re-called the PCR reads with MiXCR, one entry per CDR3 protein. Among about 240,000 distinct CDR3 sequences listed, roughly 26% were seen once. The sequencing here drew on PBMCs, taken before TCRalphabeta/CD19-depleted stem cell transplant. The receptors were gathered from a girl aged 2-15 years with Fanconi anemia, due to receive a stem cell transplant.

This clonotype has more than one count but fewer than ten. V gene TRBV5-1 combines with J gene TRBJ2-7; no clear D. CDR3 length equals 14 residues. The ends were cut back, 0 bases at V and 4 bases at J, with 11 bases in the middle. Germline V gives CDR1 SGHRS, CDR2 YFSETQ. The CDR3 DNA reads as TGCGCCAGCAGCTTGGAAGCTTTCCCTTACGAGCAGTACTTC. Translation: CASSLEAFPYEQYF.

The gene calls are TRBV5-5 and TRBJ1-1; a possible D gene is TRBD1 (6 bases). The V and J ends lost 3 bases and 3 bases respectively, with 15 bases between them. The CDR3 sequence is 15 residues long. Per the germline V gene, CDR1 is SGHKS and CDR2 is YYEKEE (reference sequence). The CDR3 DNA follows: TGTGCCAGCAGCTCCAGGGGCCCGATGGACACTGAAGCTTTCTTT. Translated, it gives CASSSRGPMDTEAFF.

This clonotype occurred many times. The rearrangement uses TRBV29-1 and TRBJ2-3; 8 positions match TRBD2. Losses at the gene ends were 6 bases for V and 3 bases for J; bases not matched to a gene: 5. There are 13 residues in the CDR3. Looked up from germline, CDR1 is SQVTM and CDR2 is ANQGSEA. This CDR3 reads CSVGGGLTDTQYF. The CDR3 nucleotides are TGCAGCGTCGGGGGGGGTTTAACAGATACGCAGTATTTT.

This clonotype was observed many times. The chain couples TRBV12-3 or TRBV12-4 to TRBJ2-1; 14 bases are a match to TRBD2. J lost 7 bases, V lost 0 bases, and 2 bases had no gene match. CDR3 length: 16 amino acids. CDR3 sequence: CASSLAGTSGRNEQFF. In DNA, the CDR3 is TGTGCCAGCAGTTTAGCAGGGACTAGCGGGAGAAATGAGCAGTTCTTC.

V usage is TRBV9 and J usage is TRBJ2-1; D unresolved. V was trimmed by 3 bases and J by 0 bases, leaving 13 bases between them. The germline gives CDR1 SGDLS, CDR2 YYNGEE. CDR3 length: 16 residues. Here the CDR3 DNA reads TGTGCCAGCAGCGCACTACAAGTGAGCTCCTACAATGAGCAGTTCTTC. Its translation is CASSALQVSSYNEQFF. Together with reference TRBV9 and TRBJ2-1, the CDR3 gives the full variable domain: DSGVTQTPKHLITATGQRVTLRCSPRSGDLSVYWYQQSLDQGLQFLIQYYNGEERAKGNILERFSAQQFPDLHSELNLSSLELGDSALYFCASSALQVSSYNEQFFGPGTRLTVL.

This clonotype was seen a few times. The chain combines TRBV20-1 with TRBJ2-3, with TRBD2 matching over 10 bases. Looked up from germline, CDR1 is DFQATT and CDR2 is SNEGSKA (reference sequence). With 1 base clipped from V and 6 bases from J, the junction kept 7 bases outside the gene matches. The CDR3 spans 15 residues. The CDR3 spells CSARVLAGVSDTQYF. The CDR3 DNA sequence: TGCAGTGCTAGAGTCCTAGCGGGAGTGTCTGATACGCAGTATTTT.

The V and J genes are TRBV2 and TRBJ1-5, with 8 bases aligning to TRBD1. Germline-derived CDR1 and CDR2 are SNHLY and FYNNEI. V gave up 4 bases and J gave up 2 bases; unmatched junction bases: 4. The CDR3 extends over 15 amino acids. CDR3 sequence reads: CASSVATGGNQPQHF. The CDR3 DNA is TGTGCCAGCAGTGTCGCGACAGGGGGCAATCAGCCCCAGCATTTT.

The chain links TRBV20-1 to TRBJ1-2, with D hard to call. The length of the CDR3 is 13 residues. The V end was cut by 0 bases, the J end by 4 bases, with 9 bases between. The germline V gene encodes CDR1 DFQATT and CDR2 SNEGSKA (reference sequence). The CDR3, as DNA: TGCAGTGCTAGAGATTACAGTTCCTATGGCTACACCTTC. Translating it yields CSARDYSSYGYTF.

The CDR3 DNA follows: TGCAGCGTTGAAAGAAGGGTAGGGGGACAGGGACCTTACGAGCAGTACTTC. This encodes CSVERRVGGQGPYEQYF. The rearrangement joins TRBV29-1 to TRBJ2-7; the match to TRBD1 covers 9 bases. The V gene end was trimmed by 2 bases and the J gene end by 4 bases; junction bases not matched to a gene: 15. The CDR3 length is 17 residues. The germline CDR1 and CDR2 sequences are SQVTM and ANQGSEA.

At least ten counts were recorded for this clonotype. This chain connects TRBV29-1 to TRBJ2-7, with a tentative D call TRBD2 (6 bases). V lost 4 bases and J 4 bases, leaving 20 bases between the germline ends. The germline V gene has CDR1 SQVTM and CDR2 ANQGSEA. The CDR3 runs to 15 residues. This CDR3 is CSVVRLALNGYEQYF. In DNA form, the CDR3 reads TGCAGCGTTGTGCGTCTAGCGTTGAATGGGTACGAGCAGTACTTC.

This chain connects TRBV5-1 to TRBJ2-3; 11 bases match TRBD2. The length of the CDR3 is 16 residues. The V and J ends lost 2 bases and 8 bases, in that order; junction bases with no gene match: 10. In germline, CDR1 is SGHRS, CDR2 YFSETQ. The CDR3 is CASSLVLAGVIGTQYF. In DNA form, the CDR3 reads TGCGCCAGCAGCTTAGTACTAGCGGGGGTCATAGGTACGCAGTATTTT.